Below are 30 T cell receptor beta chains sequenced from a single sample in a study of cytomegalovirus exposure and HLA in healthy donors. PCR involved 60 Vbeta and 13 Jbeta primers. Only in-frame clones appear in the TCRdb table, and some are missing; sequencing was by immunoSEQ multiplex PCR. The sample has about 180,000 clones, roughly 75% seen once. Sequences were obtained from PBMCs. These receptors were collected from a female donor in good health and CMV-seronegative.

This clone has a handful of counts. V gene TRBV29-1 combines with J gene TRBJ1-1, with a weak D call TRBD1 (6 bases). Germline V gene data show CDR1 as SQVTM and CDR2 as ANQGSEA. V was pared by 0 bases and J by 3 bases, with 11 bases between. The CDR3 consists of 14 residues. Here the CDR3 reads CSVEDTGWDTEAFF. CDR3 nucleotide sequence: TGCAGCGTTGAAGACACAGGGTGGGACACTGAAGCTTTCTTT.

The chain joins TRBV28 to TRBJ2-7; the match to TRBD1 covers 7 bases. The J segment lost 3 bases and the V segment lost 6 bases, leaving 8 bases of the junction unmatched. This CDR3 is 14 amino acids long. Germline CDR1 and CDR2: MDHEN and SYDVKM. CDR3 sequence (DNA): TGTGCCAGCAGGACCCGGGACAGAGTCTACGAGCAGTACTTC. Its translation: CASRTRDRVYEQYF.

The chain couples TRBV5-6 to TRBJ2-3, with TRBD1 as a possible D gene (6 bases). The V end lost 4 bases, the J end lost 1 base, and 16 bases lay between the germline ends. The CDR3 contains 16 residues. The V gene's germline CDR1 is SGHDT and CDR2 YYEEEE. The CDR3 DNA reads TGTGCCAGCAGCCGCCAGGGGACGTTTGGCACAGATACGCAGTATTTT. Encoded protein: CASSRQGTFGTDTQYF.

The rearrangement uses TRBV11-3 and TRBJ2-7, with D possibly TRBD1 on 6 matching bases. The CDR3 has 11 amino acids. The V gene lost 4 bases and the J gene lost 5 bases, with 6 bases spanning the gap. Germline CDR1 is SGHNT and CDR2 is YENEEA. The CDR3 bases are TGTGCCAGCAGCTCAGGGGACGAGCAGTACTTC. This encodes CASSSGDEQYF. The whole variable domain, filled in from reference TRBV11-3 and TRBJ2-7, reads EAGVVQSPRYKIIEKKQPVAFWCNPISGHNTLYWYLQNLGQGPELLIRYENEEAVDDSQLPKDRFSAERLKGVDSTLKIQPAELGDSAVYLCASSSGDEQYFGPGTRLTVT.

This clone was recorded a few times. The chain joins TRBV7-8 to TRBJ2-3; 7 nucleotides agree with TRBD1. The CDR3 sequence is 16 residues long. Per the germline V gene, CDR1 is SGHVS and CDR2 is FQNEAQ. V lost 2 bases to trimming and J lost 7 bases; unmatched junction nucleotides: 12. CDR3 protein: CASSLTGTEGSNTQYF. Here the CDR3 DNA reads TGTGCCAGCAGCTTAACTGGGACAGAAGGCTCAAATACGCAGTATTTT.

The V gene is TRBV19, the J gene TRBJ2-1; D is undetermined. The CDR3 contains 13 residues. The V end lost 5 bases, the J end lost 0 bases, and 5 bases lay between the germline ends. Germline loops: CDR1 LNHDA, CDR2 SQIVND (reference sequence). The CDR3 here is CASSPSSYNEQFF. CDR3 DNA sequence: TGTGCCAGTAGTCCCTCCTCCTACAATGAGCAGTTCTTC.

This rearrangement joins TRBV7-3 to TRBJ1-1, with TRBD1 matching over 8 bases. V dropped 2 bases and J dropped 7; count of bases not matched to a gene: 6. From germline, CDR1 is SGHTA and CDR2 FQGTGA. The CDR3 sequence is 14 residues long. CDR3 region: CASSLVGQGFEAFF. The CDR3 DNA sequence: TGTGCCAGCAGCTTAGTCGGACAGGGTTTTGAAGCTTTCTTT.

CDR3 DNA sequence: TGTGCCAGCAGCGGCGGGGGTTGGGCTACTAACACTGAAGCTTTCTTT. This translates into CASSGGGWATNTEAFF. The rearrangement joins TRBV9 to TRBJ1-1, with D possibly being TRBD1 (5 bases). Trimming shortened V by 3 bases and J by 2 bases, and 17 bases separated the two germline ends. The CDR3 has 16 residues. Germline V gives CDR1 SGDLS, CDR2 YYNGEE.

V gene TRBV7-2 combines with J gene TRBJ2-3; D gene unclear. Trimming shortened V by 5 bases and J by 5 bases, and 8 bases separated the two germline ends. CDR1 SGHTA and CDR2 FQGNSA come from the germline V gene. The CDR3 extends over 12 amino acids. CDR3 protein: CASSPRGDTQYF. Here the CDR3 DNA reads TGTGCCAGCAGCCCCAGAGGAGATACGCAGTATTTT.

The chain recombines TRBV28 with TRBJ2-7, with D perhaps TRBD1 (5 bases). CDR3 length equals 16 residues. The germline V and J ends were trimmed by 2 bases and 3 bases, with 17 bases remaining between them. Germline V gene sequence: CDR1 MDHEN, CDR2 SYDVKM. CDR3 coding DNA: TGTGCCAGCAGTTTAATAGAGGACAAGGGATTCTACGAGCAGTACTTC. Translating gives CASSLIEDKGFYEQYF.

This chain's CDR3 is CASSLSRRQGPAFF. The CDR3 nucleotides are TGTGCCAGCAGTTTATCCCGACGACAGGGCCCAGCTTTCTTT. This rearrangement joins TRBV27 to TRBJ1-1; 7 bases line up with TRBD1. The CDR3 is made up of 14 amino acids. CDR1 and CDR2 from the germline V gene are MNHEY and SMNVEV (reference sequence). V shed 0 bases and J 10 bases; nucleotides not matched to a gene: 8.

J is TRBJ2-3 and V is TRBV5-1, with D perhaps matching TRBD2 (6 bases). The CDR3 contains 16 residues. From germline, CDR1 is SGHRS and CDR2 YFSETQ. The ends were cut back, 1 base at V and 0 bases at J, with 12 bases in the middle. CDR3: CASSLPGGVSTDTQYF. As DNA, the CDR3 is TGCGCCAGCAGCTTGCCTGGCGGGGTTAGCACAGATACGCAGTATTTT.

V usage is TRBV6-5 and J usage is TRBJ2-2; 9 nucleotides align to TRBD2. Trimming took 4 bases from V and 1 from J; bases not matched to a gene: 4. Germline CDR1 and CDR2: MNHEY and SVGAGI. There are 16 residues in the CDR3. The chain's CDR3 is CASSSRTSVNTGELFF. As DNA, the CDR3 is TGTGCCAGCAGTTCCCGGACTAGCGTGAACACCGGGGAGCTGTTTTTT.

The V call is TRBV9, the J call TRBJ1-4; D gene unclear. Trimming cost V 3 bases and J 4 bases, with 13 bases left between them. The CDR3 runs 15 residues. Germline CDR1 reads SGDLS; CDR2 reads YYNGEE. The CDR3 sequence: CASSAGSGNNEKLFF. DNA for the CDR3: TGTGCCAGCAGCGCGGGGTCGGGGAATAATGAAAAACTGTTTTTT.

The V gene is TRBV15, the J gene TRBJ2-1, with a tentative D call TRBD2 (6 bases). V gave up 2 bases and J gave up 12 bases, with 17 bases separating them. CDR1 is LNHNV and CDR2 is YYDKDF in the germline V gene (reference sequence). The CDR3 extends over 14 amino acids. The CDR3 reads CATSRPRLEAGQFF. DNA for the CDR3: TGTGCCACCAGCAGACCCCGACTAGAGGCGGGGCAGTTCTTC.

V usage is TRBV19 and J usage is TRBJ2-3, with TRBD2 matching 11 bases. This CDR3 contains 14 residues. V was pared by 8 bases and J by 4 bases, with 5 bases of the junction left unmatched. The V gene's germline CDR1 is LNHDA and CDR2 SQIVND (reference sequence). CDR3 loop: CASDSGGAPDTQYF. The CDR3 coding sequence is TGTGCCAGTGATAGCGGGGGGGCGCCAGATACGCAGTATTTT.

This clone was observed a few times. This sequence joins TRBV29-1 and TRBJ2-3; TRBD2 matches at 8 bases. V lost 4 bases, J lost 4 bases, and 13 bases stayed unmatched. This CDR3 has 16 residues. CDR1 is SQVTM and CDR2 is ANQGSEA in the germline V gene. CDR3 residues: CSVVVVAGSRADTQYF. The CDR3 region has the DNA TGCAGCGTTGTTGTGGTAGCGGGGAGTCGGGCAGATACGCAGTATTTT.

J is TRBJ2-2 and V is TRBV19, with TRBD2 matching over 8 bases. Losses at the gene ends were 3 bases for V and 4 bases for J; bases not matched to a gene: 4. Germline CDR1 is LNHDA and CDR2 is SQIVND (reference sequence). The CDR3 contains 15 residues. The CDR3 region is CASSIPGRGTGELFF. Here the CDR3 DNA reads TGTGCCAGTAGTATTCCCGGGAGGGGCACCGGGGAGCTGTTTTTT.

CDR3: CASSDRVTYEQYF. The CDR3, as DNA: TGTGCCAGCAGCGACAGGGTAACCTACGAGCAGTACTTC. The chain uses TRBV4-2 and TRBJ2-7, with 7 bases fitting TRBD1. The J segment lost 2 bases and the V segment lost 5 bases, leaving 3 bases of the junction unmatched. Germline loops: CDR1 LGHNA, CDR2 YNFKEQ. This CDR3 spans 13 amino acids.

The rearrangement links TRBV7-2 to TRBJ2-1, with a weak D call TRBD1 (5 bases). Germline V gene lookup returns CDR1 SGHTA and CDR2 FQGNSA. With 7 bases removed from V and 1 base from J, the gap between germline ends came to 11 bases. This CDR3 has 14 residues. The CDR3 here is CASTSSGSYNEQFF. CDR3 nucleotide sequence: TGTGCCAGCACCTCTTCAGGGTCCTACAATGAGCAGTTCTTC.

The J gene is TRBJ1-1, the V gene TRBV7-8; 8 bases are shared with TRBD1. This CDR3 contains 14 residues. The germline V gene has CDR1 SGHVS and CDR2 FQNEAQ. V was pared by 9 bases and J by 4 bases, with 10 bases of the junction left unmatched. The CDR3 loop is CASRQGSLGTEAFF. The DNA of the CDR3 is TGTGCCAGTCGACAGGGGTCTTTGGGCACTGAAGCTTTCTTT.

In DNA, the CDR3 is TGTGCCAGCAGCTTAGGAGGCGGGGCAAGCTCCTACAATGAGCAGTTCTTC. Residues: CASSLGGGASSYNEQFF. The J gene is TRBJ2-1, the V gene TRBV7-8, with a tentative D call TRBD2 (6 bases). This CDR3 is built from 17 residues. The germline V gene encodes CDR1 SGHVS and CDR2 FQNEAQ. V lost 1 base and J lost 0, with 13 bases in between.

The chain uses TRBV28 and TRBJ2-1; TRBD2 aligns across 10 bases. The V segment lost 2 bases and the J segment 2 bases; nucleotides outside the gene matches: 3. The length of the CDR3 is 16 residues. Germline loops: CDR1 MDHEN, CDR2 SYDVKM. CDR3 coding DNA: TGTGCCAGCAGTTTAAGGACTAGCGGTCCCTACAATGAGCAGTTCTTC. This codes for CASSLRTSGPYNEQFF.

The CDR3 is CASRVQGNYGYTF. The CDR3 DNA reads TGTGCCAGCAGGGTACAGGGGAACTATGGCTACACCTTC. V gene TRBV6-1 combines with J gene TRBJ1-2, with TRBD1 identical over 7 bases. J lost 2 bases, V lost 6 bases, and 3 bases had no gene match. From germline, CDR1 is MNHNS and CDR2 SASEGT. This CDR3 region has 13 residues.

The J gene is TRBJ2-3, the V gene TRBV7-6; D unresolved. The CDR3 spans 14 residues. V was trimmed by 8 bases and J by 2 bases, leaving 14 bases between them. Looked up from germline, CDR1 is SGHVS and CDR2 is FNYEAQ. This CDR3 reads CASGLELDTDTQYF. The CDR3 DNA sequence: TGTGCCAGCGGTTTAGAACTTGACACAGATACGCAGTATTTT.

V gene TRBV6-4 combines with J gene TRBJ2-1, with TRBD2 matching 8 bases. The V gene's germline CDR1 is MRHNA and CDR2 SNTAGT. After removal of 4 bases from V and 6 bases from J, the junction contained 2 bases not matched to a gene. The CDR3 runs 13 residues. The CDR3 loop is CASSVGTSNEQFF. The CDR3 region has the DNA TGTGCCAGCAGTGTAGGGACTAGCAATGAGCAGTTCTTC.

This rearrangement joins TRBV19 to TRBJ1-5; D may be TRBD1 (6 bases). Trimming pared 6 bases from V and 6 bases from J, leaving 18 bases between. The germline V gene encodes CDR1 LNHDA and CDR2 SQIVND (reference sequence). The CDR3 consists of 15 residues. This CDR3 reads CASSKTGWTAQPQHF. CDR3 nucleotide sequence: TGTGCCAGTAGCAAAACAGGGTGGACTGCTCAGCCCCAGCATTTT. The full variable domain, completed using reference TRBV19 and TRBJ1-5, is DGGITQSPKYLFRKEGQNVTLSCEQNLNHDAMYWYRQDPGQGLRLIYYSQIVNDFQKGDIAEGYSVSREKKESFPLTVTSAQKNPTAFYLCASSKTGWTAQPQHFGDGTRLSIL.

This clone was seen just once. The rearrangement links TRBV15 to TRBJ1-1; D is unresolved. Germline V lookup: CDR1 LNHNV, CDR2 YYDKDF (reference sequence). This CDR3 comprises 13 residues. Deletions cut 1 base from V and 8 bases from J, with 11 bases between. CDR3 loop: CATSRVELPEAFF. The DNA for the CDR3 is TGTGCCACCAGCAGAGTGGAGCTCCCCGAAGCTTTCTTT.

This clone was picked up a small number of times. The CDR3: CASSQDRGSPPGELFF. In DNA, the CDR3 is TGCGCCAGCAGCCAAGATAGGGGGAGTCCCCCCGGGGAGCTGTTTTTT. The gene calls are TRBV4-3 and TRBJ2-2, with D maybe TRBD1 (6 bases). Germline V gene data show CDR1 as LGHNA and CDR2 as YSLEER. V lost 0 bases and J lost 6, with 14 bases in between. The CDR3 extends over 16 amino acids.

The chain has TRBV5-1 and TRBJ2-2; the match to TRBD1 covers 8 bases. J gave up 0 bases and V 2 bases, and 6 bases lay outside the gene matches. Germline V CDR1 and CDR2: SGHRS, YFSETQ. This CDR3 has 17 residues. The CDR3 coding sequence is TGCGCCAGCAGCTTTCCCCAGGGGGCGTCGAACACCGGGGAGCTGTTTTTT. Its protein is CASSFPQGASNTGELFF.